This T cell receptor (beta chain) derives from a study of blood T cell repertoires in COVID-19. Study-level information: The study drew acute and convalescent COVID-19 samples from the United States, Italy and Spain. Sample material is recorded as cDNA or gDNA derived from T cells, B-cell-depleted T cells, or PBMCs.

Per the study methods: Amplified reference gene primers provided the basis for estimating nucleated cell counts. TCRdb's table, derived via immunoSEQ multiplex PCR, lists solely in-frame clones and lacks some. That table gives V, J and clone size, and the DNA gave D and trimming. Of 250,000 to 350,000 clones listed, roughly 92% were seen once; the top ten hold over 2%. CDR1 is MNHEY, CDR2 SMNVEV, per germline (reference sequence). The CDR3 extends over 14 amino acids. Deletions cut 5 bases from V and 8 bases from J, with 18 bases between. This receptor was obtained from a woman younger than 45 with COVID-19, enrolled during active disease. Sequenced material: peripheral blood. V usage is TRBV27 and J usage is TRBJ1-2; D is perhaps TRBD1 (5 bases). The CDR3, as DNA: TGTGCCAGCAGTGCCCTCGGCTTCCCAGGGGGCTACACCTTC. It yields the protein CASSALGFPGGYTF.